This T cell receptor (beta chain) came from a study of blood T cells in healthy people across ages. The CDR3 length is 15 residues. Trimming removed 3 bases from V and 2 bases from J, with 13 bases in between. PCR was performed a second time for roughly 6 to 12 cycles using a sample-barcoded 5' primer and a J-beta primer mix. TCRdb processed the 5' RACE reads anew with MiXCR; each CDR3 protein has one entry. In the table there are 800,000 to 1,300,000 distinct CDR3 sequences, roughly a quarter of which are singletons. Study-level results: The authors considered diversity estimates from one million T cells to be underestimates. Among long-lived donors, naive CD4+ cells were more numerous and diversity higher than in aged donors.

Comments on this clonotype: Its antigen remains unidentified.

This same sample was also part of a study on T cells of mothers and their children. That work adds: Reads obtained per mother exceeded 10 million TCR beta CDR3 reads, with several million obtained per child.

The specimen was blood. The TCR was taken from a girl under 10 years old in good health. The V and J genes are TRBV12-3 or TRBV12-4 and TRBJ1-2; tentatively, D is TRBD1 (5 bases). CDR3 sequence reads: CASSLQGEINYGYTF. The CDR3 DNA reads as TGTGCCAGCAGTTTGCAAGGGGAGATAAACTATGGCTACACCTTC.